This TCR beta chain was recovered during a study of graft-versus-host responses after intestinal transplantation. The sample holds a few counts of this clone. The CDR3 totals 14 residues. V was pared by 6 bases and J by 3 bases, with 14 bases between. Germline CDR1 SGHTA, CDR2 FQGNSA. Method: immunoSEQ multiplex PCR; TCRdb's copy keeps in-frame clones and lacks some. The table lists more than 20,000 clones, roughly 83% of them singletons. The sequenced sample was PBMCs, obtained approximately four weeks after intestinal transplant. The receptor comes from a human patient who received an intestinal transplant, so some T cells may come from the graft donor. This sequence joins TRBV7-2 and TRBJ1-1; TRBD1 might be the D (6 bases). For the CDR3, the DNA is TGTGCCAGCAGAGGGGGGCTCCGGTACACTGAAGCTTTCTTT. Its protein product is CASRGGLRYTEAFF.